Below are 10 T cell receptor beta chains sequenced from a single sample in a study of OX40 agonist ivuxolimab in advanced cancers. Sequenced by immunoSEQ multiplex PCR; TCRdb stores in-frame clones only, minus some. The data contain about 120,000 clones, 80% to 95% of them singletons. The sequencing used CD4+ or CD8+ T cells sorted from blood, collected in a trial of the OX40 agonist ivuxolimab. Receptors originate from an adult with an advanced solid tumor such as melanoma, head and neck, liver or kidney cancer.

This clone was found once. This chain joins TRBV6-5 and TRBJ2-7; 13 bases are shared with TRBD2. This CDR3 comprises 13 residues. The junction had 4 bases not matched to a gene; V was cut back by 10 bases and J by 4 bases. Germline V gives CDR1 MNHEY, CDR2 SVGAGI. The CDR3 DNA sequence: TGTGCCACCAAGACTAGCGGGAGGTACGAGCAGTACTTC. Encoded protein: CATKTSGRYEQYF.

The V and J genes are TRBV9 and TRBJ2-2, with D perhaps matching TRBD1 (5 bases). The CDR3 covers 17 residues. V lost 0 bases to trimming and J lost 0 bases, with 12 bases between them. Germline V gene lookup returns CDR1 SGDLS and CDR2 YYNGEE. The CDR3 sequence: CASSVGSGLANTGELFF. CDR3 sequence (DNA): TGTGCCAGCAGCGTAGGTTCAGGGCTAGCGAACACCGGGGAGCTGTTTTTT.

V usage is TRBV5-1 and J usage is TRBJ2-5, with 10 bases fitting TRBD1. CDR3 length equals 14 residues. Germline values: CDR1 SGHRS, CDR2 YFSETQ. The junction had 5 bases not matched to a gene; V was cut back by 4 bases and J by 5 bases. CDR3 sequence reads: CASSPRTGGETQYF. CDR3 coding DNA: TGCGCCAGCAGCCCCAGGACAGGGGGGGAGACCCAGTACTTC.

The rearrangement joins TRBV4-3 to TRBJ2-3; tentative D call: TRBD1 (6 bases). Deletions cut 0 bases from V and 7 bases from J, with 11 bases between. Germline CDR1 is LGHNA and CDR2 is YSLEER. This CDR3 has 14 amino acids. Here the CDR3 reads CASSQDGGTYTQYF. CDR3 DNA sequence: TGCGCCAGCAGCCAAGATGGTGGGACATATACGCAGTATTTT.

The chain links TRBV18 to TRBJ2-7; D is possibly TRBD1 (5 bases). The CDR3 covers 11 residues. V lost 3 bases to trimming and J lost 5 bases, with 5 bases between them. Germline CDR1 is KGHSH and CDR2 is LQKENI. The CDR3 coding sequence is TGTGCCAGCTCACCGACAGACGAGCAGTACTTC. This translates into CASSPTDEQYF.

This chain links TRBV7-9 with TRBJ1-1; D may be TRBD1 (6 bases). The CDR3 is 14 residues long. Germline assignment: CDR1 SEHNR and CDR2 FQNEAQ (reference sequence). V shed 5 bases and J shed 4 bases, with 14 bases lying between them. The DNA of the CDR3 is TGTGCCAGCAGCCTCTCGAGGGGGGGCACTGAAGCTTTCTTT. This gives the protein CASSLSRGGTEAFF.

This clone has a handful of counts. The V gene is TRBV27, the J gene TRBJ1-6; D not certain. Germline values: CDR1 MNHEY, CDR2 SMNVEV (reference sequence). The CDR3 extends over 14 amino acids. V was trimmed by 3 bases and J by 6 bases, leaving 9 bases between them. The CDR3 spells CASSFGGSNSPLHF. Written as DNA, the CDR3 is TGTGCCAGCAGTTTTGGAGGGAGTAATTCACCCCTCCACTTT.

V and J are TRBV20-1 and TRBJ2-7, with D possibly TRBD2 on 6 matching bases. The CDR3 contains 11 residues. Germline V gene lookup returns CDR1 DFQATT and CDR2 SNEGSKA (reference sequence). Trimming stripped 3 bases from V and 5 bases from J, with 8 bases between. CDR3 nucleotide sequence: TGCAGTGCTAGTTGGGAGGACGAGCAGTACTTC. Translated: CSASWEDEQYF.

The rearrangement joins TRBV6-5 to TRBJ2-1; D is possibly TRBD2 (5 bases). The CDR3 is 13 amino acids. Per the germline V gene, CDR1 is MNHEY and CDR2 is SVGAGI. Trimming left V 6 bases short and J 7 bases short, with 13 bases between. The CDR3 spells CASRGPGGNEQFF. CDR3 DNA sequence: TGTGCCAGCAGGGGTCCGGGCGGGAATGAGCAGTTCTTC.

The CDR3 protein is CASQGRGWTGELFF. The CDR3 DNA reads as TGTGCCAGCCAGGGGCGAGGCTGGACCGGGGAGCTGTTTTTT. The rearrangement uses TRBV27 and TRBJ2-2; perhaps TRBD1 as D (6 bases). In germline, CDR1 is MNHEY, CDR2 SMNVEV (reference sequence). V was shortened by 8 bases and J by 5 bases, with 15 bases between the two germline ends. CDR3 length: 14 amino acids.